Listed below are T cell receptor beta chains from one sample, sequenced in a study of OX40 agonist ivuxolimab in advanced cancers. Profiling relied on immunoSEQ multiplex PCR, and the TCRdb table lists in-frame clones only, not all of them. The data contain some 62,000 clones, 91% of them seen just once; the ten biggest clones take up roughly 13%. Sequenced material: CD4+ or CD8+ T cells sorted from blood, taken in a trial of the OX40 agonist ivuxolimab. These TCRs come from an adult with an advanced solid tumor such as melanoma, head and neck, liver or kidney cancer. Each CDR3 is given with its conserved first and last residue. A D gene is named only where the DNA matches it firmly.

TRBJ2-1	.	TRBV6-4	CASSDSSRGGYNEQFF
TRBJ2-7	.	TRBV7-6	CASSLGGDYEQYF
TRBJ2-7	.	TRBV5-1	CASSFSSLRSEQYF
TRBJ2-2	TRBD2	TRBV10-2	CASTAGETGELFF
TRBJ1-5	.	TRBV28	CASSPPERTKGNQPQHF
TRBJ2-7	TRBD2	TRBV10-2	CASSSGGSPYEQYF
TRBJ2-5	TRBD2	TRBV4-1	CASSQPGLAVEAQYF
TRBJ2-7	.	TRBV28	CASSPRGIYYEQYF
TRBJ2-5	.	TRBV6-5	CASSYKVGGRETQYF
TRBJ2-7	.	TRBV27	CASSPGGELAYEQYF
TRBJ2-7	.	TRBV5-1	CASSPTTLPSYEQYF
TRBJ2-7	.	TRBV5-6	CASSVELSYEQYF
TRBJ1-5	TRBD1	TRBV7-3	CASSLMAGQQPILNQPQHF
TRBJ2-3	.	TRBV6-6	CASSPPEGPLTDTQYF
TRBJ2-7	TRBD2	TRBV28	CASSLSEGLAGEQYF
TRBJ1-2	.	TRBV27	CASSYGKGYGYTF
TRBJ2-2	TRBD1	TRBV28	CASTPGTGGSGELFF
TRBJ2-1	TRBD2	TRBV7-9	CASSLTREFNEQFF
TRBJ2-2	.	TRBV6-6	CASSLLGDQVGELFF
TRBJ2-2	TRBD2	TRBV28	CASSQGLAATGELFF
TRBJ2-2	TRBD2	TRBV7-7	CASSPQSGKNTGELFF
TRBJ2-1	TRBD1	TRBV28	CASSSDRGSYNEQFF
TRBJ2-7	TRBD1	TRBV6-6	CASSYSGGGYEQYF
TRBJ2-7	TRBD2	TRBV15	CATSSLVGSGSDEQYF